The 18 T cell receptor beta chains in this list originate from one sample, sequenced in a study of beta chain features in type 1 diabetes. Sequencing targeted expressed TCRB transcripts, as all isolated RNA had been reverse transcribed. The data were produced by immunoSEQ multiplex PCR, yet TCRdb's version contains in-frame clones alone and is incomplete. The sample contains roughly 260,000 clones, 9.5% to 13% of which appear only once. Which antigens these TCRs recognize remains unknown. Study observations and caveats: Significant though moderate, a shortening of TCRB CDR3s appeared in all four CD4+ subsets of Type 1 diabetes patients.

The material sequenced was naive CD4+ T cells from blood. These receptors were collected from a man aged 30 to 45 with type 1 diabetes.

This clone turned up a few times. The chain links TRBV2 to TRBJ1-5; D may be TRBD1 (6 bases). V was cut by 5 bases and J by 5 bases, with 13 bases left in between. CDR3 length equals 14 residues. Germline CDR1 SNHLY, CDR2 FYNNEI. CDR3: CASSRGQYDQPQHF. CDR3 DNA: TGTGCCAGCAGTCGAGGACAGTATGATCAGCCCCAGCATTTT.

This CDR3 reads CASSFSAGPTNIQPQHF. The CDR3 DNA follows: TGCGCCAGCAGCTTTAGTGCAGGCCCAACGAATATTCAGCCCCAGCATTTT. The V call is TRBV5-1, the J call TRBJ1-5, with no clear D. CDR1 and CDR2 (germline): SGHRS, YFSETQ. The CDR3 sequence is 17 residues long. V lost 2 bases to trimming and J lost 6 bases, with 21 bases between them. Looking up the rest from reference TRBV5-1 and TRBJ1-5 gives the full variable domain: KAGVTQTPRYLIKTRGQQVTLSCSPISGHRSVSWYQQTPGQGLQFLFEYFSETQRNKGNFPGRFSGRQFSNSRSEMNVSTLELGDSALYLCASSFSAGPTNIQPQHFGDGTRLSIL.

V is TRBV7-2 and J is TRBJ2-7; 8 bases map to TRBD1. V was pared by 4 bases and J by 3 bases, with 8 bases of the junction left unmatched. Germline V gives CDR1 SGHTA, CDR2 FQGNSA. This CDR3 is 15 amino acids long. CDR3 DNA sequence: TGTGCCAGCAGCTACCTCGGACAGGGAGGCTACGAGCAGTACTTC. Its protein product is CASSYLGQGGYEQYF.

V gene TRBV5-1 combines with J gene TRBJ2-7; 8 nucleotides match TRBD2. The V gene's germline CDR1 is SGHRS and CDR2 YFSETQ. V was clipped by 3 bases and J by 4 bases; unmatched bases: 9. The CDR3 runs to 15 residues. CDR3 residues: CASSSLPGGIYEQYF. In DNA form, the CDR3 reads TGCGCCAGCAGCTCCCTCCCGGGGGGGATATACGAGCAGTACTTC.

For this clone: The same CDR3 is also encoded by other DNA sequences in this sample. This chain joins TRBV9 and TRBJ2-1; TRBD2 aligns across 13 bases. The CDR3 covers 15 residues. Trimming at V came to 2 bases and at J to 4 bases, leaving 0 bases not matched to a gene. CDR1 SGDLS and CDR2 YYNGEE come from the germline V gene. The CDR3 is CASSVGLAGYNEQFF. For the CDR3, the DNA is TGTGCCAGCAGCGTGGGACTAGCGGGGTACAATGAGCAGTTCTTC.

The chain joins TRBV6-5 to TRBJ2-7, with TRBD2 matching 7 bases. Germline V gene lookup returns CDR1 MNHEY and CDR2 SVGAGI. V lost 4 bases, J lost 7 bases, and 13 bases stayed unmatched. CDR3 length: 15 residues. The CDR3 nucleotides read TGTGCCAGCAGTTCAGGACGGCCGGGAGCGGGAGAGCAGTACTTC. Its protein is CASSSGRPGAGEQYF.

This clone was recorded a few times. This chain joins TRBV11-1 and TRBJ2-1; 11 positions match TRBD2. V lost 2 bases, J lost 10 bases, and 4 bases stayed unmatched. The length of the CDR3 is 14 residues. The germline CDR1 and CDR2 sequences are SGHAT and FQDESV (reference sequence). The DNA for the CDR3 is TGTGCCAGCAGCTTACTAGCGGGGGGTGGGGAGCAGTTCTTC. This translates into CASSLLAGGGEQFF. Supplemented by reference TRBV11-1 and TRBJ2-1, the full variable domain reads EAEVAQSPRYKITEKSQAVAFWCDPISGHATLYWYRQILGQGPELLVQFQDESVVDDSQLPKDRFSAERLKGVDSTLKIQPAELGDSAMYLCASSLLAGGGEQFFGPGTRLTVL.

This clone was observed a few times. DNA of the CDR3: TGTGCCATCAGTGAAGAGACAGGTGGGATCGAAAAACTGTTTTTT. Translating gives CAISEETGGIEKLFF. V usage is TRBV10-3 and J usage is TRBJ1-4; TRBD1 might be the D (6 bases). Trimming cost V 3 bases and J 8 bases, with 16 bases left between them. In germline, CDR1 is ENHRY, CDR2 SYGVKD. The CDR3 totals 15 residues.

This clone was seen a few times. V usage is TRBV2 and J usage is TRBJ2-2; 7 positions match TRBD2. V shed 7 bases and J 5 bases; nucleotides not matched to a gene: 4. Per the germline V gene, CDR1 is SNHLY and CDR2 is FYNNEI. This CDR3 has 13 residues. The CDR3, as DNA: TGTGCCAGCAACCTGGGAGGGACCGGGGAGCTGTTTTTT. It codes for CASNLGGTGELFF. Full variable domain (rest looked up from reference TRBV2 and TRBJ2-2): EPEVTQTPSHQVTQMGQEVILRCVPISNHLYFYWYRQILGQKVEFLVSFYNNEISEKSEIFDDQFSVERPDGSNFTLKIRSTKLEDSAMYFCASNLGGTGELFFGEGSRLTVL.

Written as DNA, the CDR3 is TGTGCCAGCAGCCCCTATTTCAGGGTTTCCACAGATACGCAGTATTTT. It encodes CASSPYFRVSTDTQYF. J is TRBJ2-3 and V is TRBV27; possible D gene TRBD1, 5 bases. V shed 6 bases and J shed 2 bases, with 18 bases lying between them. This CDR3 has 16 residues. The germline gives CDR1 MNHEY, CDR2 SMNVEV (reference sequence).

The rearrangement uses TRBV2 and TRBJ1-5; TRBD1 matches 8 bases. CDR3 length equals 14 residues. V dropped 5 bases and J dropped 7; count of bases not matched to a gene: 7. The germline V gene has CDR1 SNHLY and CDR2 FYNNEI. The CDR3 protein is CASSLGTGEQPQHF. Written as DNA, the CDR3 is TGTGCCAGCAGTTTAGGGACAGGCGAACAGCCCCAGCATTTT.

This clone turned up a few times. V and J are TRBV19 and TRBJ1-2; weak D call: TRBD1 (5 bases). V shed 1 base and J shed 3 bases, with 6 bases lying between them. The CDR3 covers 13 residues. The germline V gene has CDR1 LNHDA and CDR2 SQIVND (reference sequence). DNA of the CDR3: TGTGCCAGTAGTATAGGACAGTACTATGGCTACACCTTC. Encoded protein: CASSIGQYYGYTF.

V and J are TRBV27 and TRBJ2-6; D may be TRBD2 (6 bases). The V end was cut by 8 bases, the J end by 3 bases, with 14 bases between. CDR1 and CDR2 from the germline V gene are MNHEY and SMNVEV (reference sequence). CDR3 length: 15 amino acids. CDR3 residues: CASRIGAGGANVLTF. The CDR3 DNA follows: TGTGCCAGCCGGATTGGAGCGGGTGGGGCCAACGTCCTGACTTTC.

This clone has just a few counts. The chain couples TRBV19 to TRBJ1-2; possibly TRBD1 for D (5 bases). CDR1 is LNHDA and CDR2 is SQIVND in the germline V gene (reference sequence). The CDR3 sequence is 13 residues long. Trimming left V 5 bases short and J 6 bases short, with 13 bases between. CDR3 nucleotides: TGTGCCAGTAGTCCCCAGGGAGGTCATGGCTACACCTTC. Its protein is CASSPQGGHGYTF. The full variable domain, completed using reference TRBV19 and TRBJ1-2, is DGGITQSPKYLFRKEGQNVTLSCEQNLNHDAMYWYRQDPGQGLRLIYYSQIVNDFQKGDIAEGYSVSREKKESFPLTVTSAQKNPTAFYLCASSPQGGHGYTFGSGTRLTVV.

This clone was seen only a few times. The chain uses TRBV30 and TRBJ1-1; possible D gene TRBD1, 6 bases. Germline CDR1 reads GTSNPN; CDR2 reads SVGIG (reference sequence). The germline V and J ends were trimmed by 4 bases and 0 bases, with 9 bases remaining between them. The CDR3 has 13 residues. The CDR3 DNA follows: TGTGCCTGGAATACAGGGATGAACACTGAAGCTTTCTTT. It translates to CAWNTGMNTEAFF.

This clone was recorded a few times. The chain combines TRBV5-1 with TRBJ2-7; weak D call: TRBD2 (5 bases). This CDR3 region has 14 residues. Trimming removed 3 bases at V and 0 bases at J, with 10 bases between. CDR1 SGHRS and CDR2 YFSETQ come from the germline V gene. Here the CDR3 DNA reads TGCGCCAGCAGCTCGACTACCGACTCCTACGAGCAGTACTTC. Residues: CASSSTTDSYEQYF.

This sequence joins TRBV7-8 and TRBJ2-7; D is ambiguous. Per the germline V gene, CDR1 is SGHVS and CDR2 is FQNEAQ. The length of the CDR3 is 16 residues. Trimming cost V 5 bases and J 5 bases, with 22 bases left between them. CDR3: CASSGRKIGHNDEQYF. As DNA, the CDR3 is TGTGCCAGCAGCGGCCGGAAAATTGGGCATAATGACGAGCAGTACTTC.

There are a few counts of this clone. The chain combines TRBV10-3 with TRBJ2-2; the match to TRBD2 covers 8 bases. The CDR3 is made up of 18 amino acids. Looked up from germline, CDR1 is ENHRY and CDR2 is SYGVKD. The J segment lost 0 bases and the V segment lost 0 bases, leaving 6 bases of the junction unmatched. The CDR3 DNA follows: TGTGCCATCAGTGAGTCGAAGCGGGGGCCGTCGAACACCGGGGAGCTGTTTTTT. Protein sequence: CAISESKRGPSNTGELFF.